Listed below are T cell receptor beta chains from one sample, sequenced in a study of blood T cell repertoires in COVID-19. Profiled with immunoSEQ multiplex PCR; TCRdb holds only in-frame clones, not every one. This sample has some 210,000 clones, with about nine tenths found just once. Material: peripheral blood. The receptor source for this set is a man in his 60s who had recovered from COVID-19. Each CDR3 is given with its conserved first and last residue. The D gene is left open where the match is weak. Clone size is shown for a subset of rows, as once, few, many or a class of expanded clone.

v_gene	abundance	d_gene	j_gene	CDR3nt	CDR3aa
TRBV6-6	few	.	TRBJ1-6	TGTGCCAGCAGGACGGACACCGAGAATTCACCCCTCCACTTT	CASRTDTENSPLHF
TRBV9	.	.	TRBJ2-7	TGTGCCAGCAGCTCTCGACTGCTCTCCCACGAGCAGTACTTC	CASSSRLLSHEQYF
TRBV5-6	.	.	TRBJ1-2	TGTGCCAGCAGTCTCGTATCGCAGGGGCGAGGCTACACCTTC	CASSLVSQGRGYTF
TRBV29-1	.	.	TRBJ2-7	TGCAGCGTTGAAGGGGACCAACAGGGCCACGAGCAGTACTTC	CSVEGDQQGHEQYF
TRBV19	once	.	TRBJ2-5	TGTGCCAGTAGTATAGGCCCAGGGCAAGAGACCCAGTACTTC	CASSIGPGQETQYF
TRBV7-6	.	TRBD1	TRBJ2-1	TGTGCCAGCATCAGAAGTCCGGGACAGGGTAAAAATGAGCAGTTCTTC	CASIRSPGQGKNEQFF
TRBV24-1	.	.	TRBJ2-1	TGTGCCACCAGTGATTCCCTGCCGGGACAAGGCAGGTTATTTCCCTACAATGAGCAGTTCTTC	CATSDSLPGQGRLFPYNEQFF
TRBV25-1	.	.	TRBJ2-5	TGTGCCAGCAGTGAATGGGGGGGCTTGCGGGAGACCCAGTACTTC	CASSEWGGLRETQYF
TRBV30	once	.	TRBJ2-7	TGTGCCTGGACCGGGCGGAGTAGCGGTGGGGGGGGCACCTACGAGCAGTACTTC	CAWTGRSSGGGGTYEQYF
TRBV11-2	.	TRBD2	TRBJ2-1	TGTGCCAGCAGCGACCGGACTAGCGGGCCTATCTACAATGAGCAGTTCTTC	CASSDRTSGPIYNEQFF
TRBV9	.	TRBD2	TRBJ2-1	TGTGCCAGCAGGAGGGGAGCTAGCGGGATGGATGAGCAGTTCTTC	CASRRGASGMDEQFF
TRBV6-2/TRBV6-3	once	TRBD1	TRBJ1-4	TGTGCCAGCAGTCCAGGGGGTGCCTGGACTAATGAAAAACTGTTTTTT	CASSPGGAWTNEKLFF
TRBV15	.	TRBD1	TRBJ1-6	TGTGCCACCAGCAGAGAGATCCCAGGGGGGAATTCACCCCTCCACTTT	CATSREIPGGNSPLHF
TRBV10-3	.	.	TRBJ2-1	TGTGCCACAGCACCAGCGACCGGAGGGCACAATGAGCAGTTCTTC	CATAPATGGHNEQFF
TRBV7-2	.	.	TRBJ1-5	TGTGCCAGCAGCCCTTCTACAGGTCTCAATCAGCCCCAGCATTTT	CASSPSTGLNQPQHF
TRBV9	.	TRBD2	TRBJ2-5	TGTGCCAGCAGCGAAAGACTAGCGGGGTTACAAGAGACCCAGTACTTC	CASSERLAGLQETQYF
TRBV7-2	.	TRBD2	TRBJ2-1	TGTGCCAGCAGCTTAGAAGGCCTAGCGGCCACGTCGAATGAGCAGTTCTTC	CASSLEGLAATSNEQFF
TRBV6-5	.	.	TRBJ2-3	TGTGCCAGCAGCAAGCGAGCAGATACGCAGTATTTT	CASSKRADTQYF
TRBV2	.	TRBD2	TRBJ2-3	TGTGCCAGCAGTTGGACTAGCGCGTACTCAACAGATACGCAGTATTTT	CASSWTSAYSTDTQYF
TRBV19	.	.	TRBJ1-5	TGTGCCAGTAGTATCATGACAGGTCCCCAGCCCCAGCATTTT	CASSIMTGPQPQHF
TRBV2	.	TRBD2	TRBJ2-7	TGTGCCAGCAGCGAAGGACTAGCGGGAGAATACGACGAGCAGTACTTC	CASSEGLAGEYDEQYF
TRBV4-3	.	TRBD1	TRBJ1-1	TGCGCCAGCAGCCAAGGGACAGGGCTACTGAACACTGAAGCTTTCTTT	CASSQGTGLLNTEAFF